The 5 T cell receptor beta chains presented below share a single source sample, sequenced in a study of blood T cell repertoires in COVID-19. Using immunoSEQ multiplex PCR, the repertoire was profiled, and TCRdb retains in-frame clones only, with some absent. The sample carries about 98,000 clones, 81% recorded once. The sequenced sample consisted of peripheral blood. The receptors shown here come from a woman of 80 years or more with acute or convalescent COVID-19.

V usage is TRBV7-8 and J usage is TRBJ1-2, with 12 bases aligning to TRBD1. V dropped 0 bases and J dropped 7; count of bases not matched to a gene: 3. CDR1 SGHVS and CDR2 FQNEAQ come from the germline V gene. There are 15 residues in the CDR3. The CDR3 bases are TGTGCCAGCAGCTTAGCAGGGACAGGGGGCACTGGCTACACCTTC. The encoded protein is CASSLAGTGGTGYTF. The complete variable domain, with remaining parts taken from reference TRBV7-8 and TRBJ1-2, reads GAGVSQSPRYKVAKRGQDVALRCDPISGHVSLFWYQQALGQGPEFLTYFQNEAQLDKSGLPSDRFFAERPEGSVSTLKIQRTQQEDSAVYLCASSLAGTGGTGYTFGSGTRLTVV.

This sequence joins TRBV6-5 and TRBJ1-2, with D hard to call. Deletions cut 6 bases from V and 8 bases from J, with 22 bases between. The germline V gene has CDR1 MNHEY and CDR2 SVGAGI. The CDR3 runs 15 residues. The CDR3 is CASRISTGLVRGYTF. CDR3 bases: TGTGCCAGCAGAATTTCTACGGGGTTAGTTCGCGGCTACACCTTC.

This clone was seen a handful of times. The gene calls are TRBV29-1 and TRBJ1-2; D gene unclear. Trimming took 1 base from V and 3 from J, leaving 9 bases between them. Germline V CDR1 and CDR2: SQVTM, ANQGSEA. This CDR3 has 13 amino acids. CDR3 nucleotides: TGCAGCGTTGAAGGTCAGGCAGACTATGGCTACACCTTC. It is translated as CSVEGQADYGYTF.

V is TRBV28 and J is TRBJ1-1; 7 nucleotides align to TRBD1. V dropped 5 bases and J dropped 1; count of bases not matched to a gene: 13. The germline CDR1 and CDR2 sequences are MDHEN and SYDVKM. The CDR3 is made up of 17 amino acids. The CDR3 coding sequence is TGTGCCAGCAGTCTAACTTATCCGACAGGGCCGAACACTGAAGCTTTCTTT. This sequence encodes CASSLTYPTGPNTEAFF.

CDR3 nucleotides: TGCGCCAGCAGCCAAGATCTCGGCGGGGGGGCTAATGAGCAGTTCTTC. Its translation: CASSQDLGGGANEQFF. This chain connects TRBV4-3 to TRBJ2-1; 9 nucleotides align to TRBD2. The ends lost 0 bases at V and 7 bases at J; junction bases unmatched: 7. CDR3 length: 16 amino acids. CDR1 LGHNA and CDR2 YSLEER come from the germline V gene.